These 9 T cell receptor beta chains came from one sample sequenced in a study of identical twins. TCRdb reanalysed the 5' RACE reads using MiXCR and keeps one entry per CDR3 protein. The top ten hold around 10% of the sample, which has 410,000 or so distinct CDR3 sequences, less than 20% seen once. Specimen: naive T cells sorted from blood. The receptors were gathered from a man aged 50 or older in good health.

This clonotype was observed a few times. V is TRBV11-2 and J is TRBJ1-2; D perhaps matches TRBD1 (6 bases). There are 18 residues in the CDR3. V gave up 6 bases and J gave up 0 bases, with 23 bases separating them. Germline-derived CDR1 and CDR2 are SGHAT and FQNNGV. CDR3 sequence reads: CASSSQKAYRVSNYGYTF. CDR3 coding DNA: TGTGCCAGCAGTTCCCAGAAAGCCTACAGGGTCTCTAACTATGGCTACACCTTC.

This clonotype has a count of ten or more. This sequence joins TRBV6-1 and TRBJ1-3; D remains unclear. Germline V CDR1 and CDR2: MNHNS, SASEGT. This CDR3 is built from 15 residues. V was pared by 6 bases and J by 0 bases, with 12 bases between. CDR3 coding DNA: TGTGCCAGCAGCCAAGGACGGTTCTCTGGAAACACCATATATTTT. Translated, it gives CASSQGRFSGNTIYF.

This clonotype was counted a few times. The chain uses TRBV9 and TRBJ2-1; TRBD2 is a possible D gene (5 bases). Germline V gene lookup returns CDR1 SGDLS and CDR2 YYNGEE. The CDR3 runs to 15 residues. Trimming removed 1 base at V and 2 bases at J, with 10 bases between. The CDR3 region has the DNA TGTGCCAGCAGCGTAACCGGGGTACCCTACAATGAGCAGTTCTTC. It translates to CASSVTGVPYNEQFF.

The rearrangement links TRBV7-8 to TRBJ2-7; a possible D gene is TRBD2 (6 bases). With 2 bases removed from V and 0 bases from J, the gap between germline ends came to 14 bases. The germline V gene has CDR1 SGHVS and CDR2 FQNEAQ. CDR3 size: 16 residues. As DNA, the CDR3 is TGTGCCAGCAGCTTATTCAGGCGGGAAAGCTCCTACGAGCAGTACTTC. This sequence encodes CASSLFRRESSYEQYF.

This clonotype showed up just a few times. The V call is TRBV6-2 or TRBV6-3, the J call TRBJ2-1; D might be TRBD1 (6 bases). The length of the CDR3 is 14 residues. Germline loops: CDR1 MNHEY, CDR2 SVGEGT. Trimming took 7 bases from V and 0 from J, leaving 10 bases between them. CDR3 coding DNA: TGTGCCAGCACCCAGGGGAGCTCCTACAATGAGCAGTTCTTC. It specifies CASTQGSSYNEQFF.

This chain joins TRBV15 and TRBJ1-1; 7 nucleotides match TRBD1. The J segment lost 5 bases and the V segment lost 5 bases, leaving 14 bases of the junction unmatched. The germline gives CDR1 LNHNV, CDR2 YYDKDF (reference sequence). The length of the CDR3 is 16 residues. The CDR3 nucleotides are TGTGCCACCAGCGTCAGACTAAGGGGGCGCCGGACTGAAGCTTTCTTT. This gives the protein CATSVRLRGRRTEAFF.

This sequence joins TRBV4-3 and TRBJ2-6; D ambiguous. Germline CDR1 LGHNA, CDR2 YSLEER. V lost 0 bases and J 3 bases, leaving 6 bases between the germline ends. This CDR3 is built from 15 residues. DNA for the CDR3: TGCGCCAGCAGCCAAGATTTCGTTGGGGCCAACGTCCTGACTTTC. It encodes CASSQDFVGANVLTF.

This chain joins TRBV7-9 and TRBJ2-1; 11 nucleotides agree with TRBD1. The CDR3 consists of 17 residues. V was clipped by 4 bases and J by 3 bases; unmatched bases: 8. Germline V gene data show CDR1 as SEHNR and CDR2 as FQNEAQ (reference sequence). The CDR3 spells CASSSTRGTGGYNEQFF. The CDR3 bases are TGTGCCAGCAGCTCCACTAGGGGGACAGGGGGCTACAATGAGCAGTTCTTC. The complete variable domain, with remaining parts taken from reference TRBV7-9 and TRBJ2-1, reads DTGVSQNPRHKITKRGQNVTFRCDPISEHNRLYWYRQTLGQGPEFLTYFQNEAQLEKSRLLSDRFSAERPKGSFSTLEIQRTEQGDSAMYLCASSSTRGTGGYNEQFFGPGTRLTVL.

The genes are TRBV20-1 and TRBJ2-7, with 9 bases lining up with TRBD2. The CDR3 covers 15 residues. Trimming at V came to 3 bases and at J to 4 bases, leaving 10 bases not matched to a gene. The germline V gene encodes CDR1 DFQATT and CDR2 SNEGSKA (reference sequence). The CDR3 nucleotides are TGCAGTGCTAGCCCGATAGCGGGGGCGATTTACGAGCAGTACTTC. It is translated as CSASPIAGAIYEQYF.